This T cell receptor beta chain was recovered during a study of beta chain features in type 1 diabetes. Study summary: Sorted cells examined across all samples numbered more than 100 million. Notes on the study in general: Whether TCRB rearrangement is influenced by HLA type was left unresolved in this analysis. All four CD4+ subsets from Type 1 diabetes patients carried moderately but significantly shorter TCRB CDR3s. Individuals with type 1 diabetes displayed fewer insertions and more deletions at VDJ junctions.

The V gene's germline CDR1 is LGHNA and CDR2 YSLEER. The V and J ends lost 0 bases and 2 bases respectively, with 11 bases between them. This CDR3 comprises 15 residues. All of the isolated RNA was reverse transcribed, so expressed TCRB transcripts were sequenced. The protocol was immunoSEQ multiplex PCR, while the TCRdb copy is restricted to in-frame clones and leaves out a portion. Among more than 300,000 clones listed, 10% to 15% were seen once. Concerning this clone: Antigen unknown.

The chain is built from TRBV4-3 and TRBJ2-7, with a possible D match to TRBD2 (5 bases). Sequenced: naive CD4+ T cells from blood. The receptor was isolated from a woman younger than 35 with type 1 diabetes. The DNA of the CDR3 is TGCGCCAGCAGCCAAGATAGGACTCGACCCTACGAGCAGTACTTC. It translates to CASSQDRTRPYEQYF.